This T cell receptor (beta chain) was recovered during a study of blood T cells in healthy people across ages. The second PCR ran about 7 to 12 cycles with a sample-barcoded 5' primer and J-beta primers. Tags on each cDNA molecule came from a template-switch adaptor with 12 random nucleotides. TCRdb re-called the 5' RACE reads through MiXCR, storing one row per CDR3 protein. The data show 450,000 to 700,000 distinct CDR3 sequences, about 26% seen once. Per the germline V gene, CDR1 is DFQATT and CDR2 is SNEGSKA (reference sequence). This CDR3 contains 17 residues. V lost 0 bases and J lost 3, with 20 bases in between.

V is TRBV20-1 and J is TRBJ1-2, with a possible D match to TRBD1 (5 bases). The TCR was taken from a woman aged 70-85 years in good health. The sequencing input was blood. The CDR3 DNA is TGCAGTGCTAGAGATCACGGGGCCAAGTCTACGGACTATGGCTACACCTTC. Translating it yields CSARDHGAKSTDYGYTF.